The source of this T cell receptor beta chain is a study of CD8 T cells in ankylosing spondylitis. This clonotype was observed many times. Per germline, CDR1 PRHDT and CDR2 FYEKMQ (reference sequence). This CDR3 comprises 16 residues. V dropped 2 bases and J dropped 4 bases, with 16 bases sitting between them. Via MiXCR, TCRdb re-called the 5' RACE reads, giving one row per CDR3 protein. This table has 250,000 to 400,000 distinct CDR3 sequences, under 14% appearing once. This clonotype originated in a female donor with ankylosing spondylitis or in good health (not recorded which). Sequencing was carried out using blood, either unsorted or a sorted T cell fraction (not recorded which). The V and J genes are TRBV13 and TRBJ2-3; D is possibly TRBD1 (6 bases). The DNA for the CDR3 is TGTGCCAGCAGCTTATGGGGGCGCCGCGGCCCAGATACGCAGTATTTT. It is translated as CASSLWGRRGPDTQYF.